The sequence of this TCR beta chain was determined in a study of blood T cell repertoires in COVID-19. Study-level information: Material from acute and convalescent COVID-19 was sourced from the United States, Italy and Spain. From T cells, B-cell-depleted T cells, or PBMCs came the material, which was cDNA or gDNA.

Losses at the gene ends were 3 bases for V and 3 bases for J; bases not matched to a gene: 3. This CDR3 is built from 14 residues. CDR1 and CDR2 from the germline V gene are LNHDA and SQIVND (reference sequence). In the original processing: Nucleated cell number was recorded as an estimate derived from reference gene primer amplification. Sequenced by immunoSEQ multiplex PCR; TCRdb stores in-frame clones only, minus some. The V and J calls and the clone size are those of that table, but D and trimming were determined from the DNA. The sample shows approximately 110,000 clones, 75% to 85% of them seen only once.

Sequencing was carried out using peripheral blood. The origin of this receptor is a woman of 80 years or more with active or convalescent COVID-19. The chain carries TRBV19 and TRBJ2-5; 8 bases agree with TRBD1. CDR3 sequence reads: CASSMTGEEETQYF. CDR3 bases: TGTGCCAGTAGTATGACAGGGGAGGAAGAGACCCAGTACTTC.